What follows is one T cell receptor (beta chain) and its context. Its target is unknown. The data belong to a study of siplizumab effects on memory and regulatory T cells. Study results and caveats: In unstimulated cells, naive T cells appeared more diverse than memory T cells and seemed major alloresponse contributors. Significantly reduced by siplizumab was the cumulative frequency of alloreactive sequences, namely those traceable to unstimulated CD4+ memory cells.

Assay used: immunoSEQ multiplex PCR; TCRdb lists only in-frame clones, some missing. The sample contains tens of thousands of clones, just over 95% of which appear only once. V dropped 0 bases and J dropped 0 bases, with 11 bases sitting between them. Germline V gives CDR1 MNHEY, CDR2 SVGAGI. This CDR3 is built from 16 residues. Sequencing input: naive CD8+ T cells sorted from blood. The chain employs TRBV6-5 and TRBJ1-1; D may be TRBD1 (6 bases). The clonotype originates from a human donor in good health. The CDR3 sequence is CASSYSKRGLNTEAFF. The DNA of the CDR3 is TGTGCCAGCAGTTACTCGAAGCGGGGGCTGAACACTGAAGCTTTCTTT.